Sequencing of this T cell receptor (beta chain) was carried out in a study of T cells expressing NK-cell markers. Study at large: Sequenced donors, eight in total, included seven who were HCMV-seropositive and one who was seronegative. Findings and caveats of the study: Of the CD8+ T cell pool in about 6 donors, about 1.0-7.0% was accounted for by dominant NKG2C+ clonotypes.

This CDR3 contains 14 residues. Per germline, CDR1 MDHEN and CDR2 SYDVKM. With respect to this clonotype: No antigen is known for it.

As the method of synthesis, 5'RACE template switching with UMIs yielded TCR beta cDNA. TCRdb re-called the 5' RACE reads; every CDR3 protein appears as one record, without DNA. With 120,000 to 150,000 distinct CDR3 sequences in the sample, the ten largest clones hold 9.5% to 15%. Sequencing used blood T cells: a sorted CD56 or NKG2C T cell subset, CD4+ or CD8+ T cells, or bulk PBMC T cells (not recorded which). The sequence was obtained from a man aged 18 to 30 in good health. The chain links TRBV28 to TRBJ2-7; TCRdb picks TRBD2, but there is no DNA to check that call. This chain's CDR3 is CASSSLEGWNEQYF.